This entry lists 7 T cell receptor beta chains sequenced from one sample in a study of blood T cell repertoires in COVID-19. Only in-frame clones appear in the TCRdb table, and some are missing; sequencing was by immunoSEQ multiplex PCR. The profile shows some 100,000 clones, around four fifths of them singletons. Sequencing input: peripheral blood. The receptors were gathered from a man aged 45 to 65 with active or convalescent COVID-19.

The chain joins TRBV9 to TRBJ2-1; D not certain. The ends were cut back, 0 bases at V and 4 bases at J, with 2 bases in the middle. This CDR3 region has 12 residues. From germline, CDR1 is SGDLS and CDR2 YYNGEE. CDR3 protein: CASSVAYNEQFF. The CDR3 coding sequence is TGTGCCAGCAGCGTAGCTTACAATGAGCAGTTCTTC.

This chain connects TRBV10-3 to TRBJ1-3, with 8 positions matching TRBD1. This CDR3 has 15 residues. Germline loops: CDR1 ENHRY, CDR2 SYGVKD. Trimming cost V 3 bases and J 1 base; bases outside gene matches: 2. CDR3 sequence (DNA): TGTGCCATCAGTGATCAGGGGGCTTCTGGAAACACCATATATTTT. This encodes CAISDQGASGNTIYF.

This chain connects TRBV2 to TRBJ1-1; D unresolved. V was clipped by 4 bases and J by 1 base, with 7 bases between them. This CDR3 has 13 amino acids. Germline V gives CDR1 SNHLY, CDR2 FYNNEI. The DNA for the CDR3 is TGTGCCAGCAGTGCCTTACAGAACACTGAAGCTTTCTTT. It codes for CASSALQNTEAFF.

The chain recombines TRBV5-8 with TRBJ2-6, with TRBD1 as a possible D gene (6 bases). The ends were cut back, 4 bases at V and 2 bases at J, with 13 bases in the middle. The germline CDR1 and CDR2 sequences are SGHTS and YDEGEE. The CDR3 covers 16 residues. The DNA for the CDR3 is TGTGCCAGCAGCCAATATAAGGGGGCTGGGGCCAACGTCCTGACTTTC. Protein sequence: CASSQYKGAGANVLTF. The whole variable domain, remainder taken from reference TRBV5-8 and TRBJ2-6, is EAGVTQSPTHLIKTRGQQATLRCSPISGHTSVYWYQQALGLGLQFLLWYDEGEERNRGNFPPRFSGRQFPNYSSELNVNALELEDSALYLCASSQYKGAGANVLTFGAGSRLTVL.

The rearrangement joins TRBV12-5 to TRBJ1-2; no firm D call. CDR3 size: 13 residues. With 0 bases removed from V and 7 bases from J, the gap between germline ends came to 9 bases. The germline gives CDR1 LGHNT, CDR2 FRNRAP. In DNA, the CDR3 is TGTGCTAGTGGTTTGGTACCGGACTCTGGCTACACCTTC. It yields the protein CASGLVPDSGYTF.

This clone was counted a single time. The chain has TRBV6-5 and TRBJ2-5; 12 nucleotides agree with TRBD2. Germline CDR1 MNHEY, CDR2 SVGAGI. The length of the CDR3 is 15 residues. The V and J ends lost 6 bases and 5 bases, in that order; junction bases with no gene match: 7. The DNA for the CDR3 is TGTGCCAGCAGATGGACTAGCGGGGTCGGGGAGACCCAGTACTTC. The encoded protein is CASRWTSGVGETQYF.

This clone was observed once. The chain combines TRBV5-4 with TRBJ2-7; D not certain. Between the trimmed V and J ends, which lost 4 bases and 6 bases, there was a span of 14 bases. The CDR3 loop spans 13 amino acids. CDR1 and CDR2 (germline): SGHNT, YYREEE (reference sequence). CDR3 in DNA: TGTGCCAGCAGCAGAGACACCATCTCCGAGCAGTACTTC. This translates into CASSRDTISEQYF.